This record covers a single T cell receptor beta chain. This clone was seen only once. This receptor's antigen is unknown. One base away there is no much larger clone; base qualities are not given. Germline trimming: 3 bases from V, 4 bases from J; junction bases outside gene matches: 9. The germline V gene (reference sequence) sets CDR1 to SGHNT and CDR2 to YYREEE. The CDR3, cysteine through phenylalanine, is 17 amino acids long. The CDR3 DNA has 51 bases and is translated from base 1. Collaborating institutions collected whole blood in K2EDTA tubes following their own protocols. Collaborator samples were shipped for TCRbeta analysis as frozen whole blood, isolated PBMCs, or DNA extracted from either sample type. This specimen belongs to a study of blood T cell repertoires in COVID-19 (dated by TCRdb to about 2020). With respect to the entire study: Collaborator samples came from the United States, Italy and Spain and covered acute and convalescent phases of COVID-19. The prospective study material was composed of cDNA or gDNA derived from T cells, B-cell-depleted T cells, or PBMCs. Deeply sampled blood TCRbeta repertoires from subjects exposed to, actively infected with, or recovered from COVID-19 were included in the dataset. The repertoires were made available in a free public database intended to serve as a resource for research on the immune response to SARS-CoV-2. The samples were drawn from two sources: the first 160 participants of the ongoing ImmuneRACE study, and 1,200 or so subjects contributed by 6 global collaborators. Sample metadata almost always included a de-identified subject ID, COVID-19 status, age in years and sex. Where available, HLA class I and class II types were obtained from metadata supplied by the sample provider rather than from assay-based typing.

What the research found in general, with its limitations: Clinical and demographic metadata were provided uncurated, with the amount varying by source and participant.

TCRbeta CDR3 regions were amplified from genomic DNA using the immunoSEQ Assay, a bias-controlled multiplex PCR. Regarding the original processing steps: Within the assay, amplification of reference gene primers was used to estimate how many nucleated cells each sample contained. To quantify the absolute abundance of each unique TCRbeta CDR3 rearrangement, sequence reads were collapsed and filtered. For each sample, productive Simpson clonality was calculated as the square root of Simpson's diversity index across productive rearrangements. TCRdb limited this immuneACCESS table to in-frame rearrangements with V and J called. A share of clones is missing; checked studies link under half to unresolved V genes, and the rest is unexplained. V, J and clone size are taken as reported in that table, and D and trimming were inferred from the DNA itself. For this sample there are about 240,000 clones; approximately 86% appear just once. The top ten clones comprise 0.65% to 0.95% of the sample.

The chain employs TRBV5-4 and TRBJ2-1, with TRBD2 identical over 11 junction bases. This sequence was found in a woman in her 30s with acute or convalescent COVID-19. The sample consisted of peripheral blood. For the CDR3, the sequence is CASSSGLAGLIYNEQFF. At the DNA level, the sequence is TGTGCCAGCAGCTCTGGACTAGCGGGCCTTATTTACAATGAGCAGTTCTTC.